This TCR beta chain is from a study of blood T cell repertoires in COVID-19. Across the study: The samples span acute and convalescent COVID-19 from the United States, Italy and Spain.

Per the authors' pipeline: For nucleated cells, counts were estimated from reference gene primer amplification. Clones were sequenced by immunoSEQ multiplex PCR, and TCRdb holds only the in-frame ones, with some missing. V and J calls and clone size are given by that table; D and trimming were obtained from the DNA. The sample comprises a few hundred thousand clones, around four fifths of which are singletons, and approximately 7.6% rests with the top ten. Patients at the Seattle site were enrolled during active infection and followed longitudinally. The sequence came from a woman aged 80 or older with COVID-19, enrolled during active disease. What was sequenced was peripheral blood.

This CDR3 is CASSMGQPRHEKLFF. In DNA, the CDR3 is TGTGCCAGTAGTATGGGACAGCCGCGGCATGAAAAACTGTTTTTT. The gene calls are TRBV19 and TRBJ1-4; 7 bases align to TRBD1. The CDR3 consists of 15 residues. With V trimmed by 3 bases and J by 6 bases, 7 bases remained unmatched. Germline-derived CDR1 and CDR2 are LNHDA and SQIVND (reference sequence).